The text below deals with one TCR beta chain. The target antigen is unknown. The data derive from a study of immune evolution from preneoplasia to lung adenocarcinoma. Study conclusions and caveats: Later-stage lesions appeared to have more T cells, more diversity, less clonality.

This CDR3 spans 15 amino acids. The V gene's germline CDR1 is SNHLY and CDR2 FYNNEI. V gave up 2 bases and J gave up 2 bases, with 13 bases separating them. Repertoires were generated with immunoSEQ multiplex PCR, while TCRdb's copy carries only in-frame clones and drops some. Of 4,900 or so clones in the sample, about 90% were seen once. Macro-dissection enriched premalignant or tumor cells before nucleic acid extraction. The source is a person between 65 and 80 years old with lung adenocarcinoma. The sample was FFPE atypical adenomatous hyperplasia tissue from the lung. Subset noted: atypical adenomatous hyperplasia (AAH), lung preneoplasia. J is TRBJ2-7 and V is TRBV2, with D perhaps TRBD1 or TRBD2 (5 bases each). The CDR3 nucleotides are TGTGCCAGCAGTGAAAGGGACCAACAAACCTACGAGCAGTACTTC. This gives the protein CASSERDQQTYEQYF.